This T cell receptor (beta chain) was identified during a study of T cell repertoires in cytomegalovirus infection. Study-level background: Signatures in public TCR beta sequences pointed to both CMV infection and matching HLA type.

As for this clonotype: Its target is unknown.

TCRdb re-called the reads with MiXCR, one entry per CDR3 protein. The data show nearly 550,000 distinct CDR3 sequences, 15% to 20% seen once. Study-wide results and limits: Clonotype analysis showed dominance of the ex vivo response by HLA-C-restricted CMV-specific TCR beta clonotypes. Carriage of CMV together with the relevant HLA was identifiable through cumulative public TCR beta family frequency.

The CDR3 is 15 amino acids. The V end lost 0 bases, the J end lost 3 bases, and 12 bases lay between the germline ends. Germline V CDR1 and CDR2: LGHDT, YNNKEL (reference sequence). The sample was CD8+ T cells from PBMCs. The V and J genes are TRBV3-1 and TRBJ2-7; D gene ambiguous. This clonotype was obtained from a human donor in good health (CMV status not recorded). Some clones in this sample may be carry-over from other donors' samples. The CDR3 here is CASSQDLRVGYEQYF. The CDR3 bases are TGTGCCAGCAGCCAAGATCTAAGGGTTGGCTACGAGCAGTACTTC.